What follows are 25 T cell receptor beta chains derived from one specimen sequenced in a study of OX40 agonist ivuxolimab in advanced cancers. Using immunoSEQ multiplex PCR, the repertoire was profiled, and TCRdb retains in-frame clones only, with some absent. This sample has tens of thousands of clones, with about nine tenths found just once. The sequencing used CD4+ or CD8+ T cells sorted from blood, collected in a trial of the OX40 agonist ivuxolimab. The receptor source for this set is an adult with an advanced solid tumor such as melanoma, head and neck, liver or kidney cancer.

This clone has only a few counts. For the CDR3, the DNA is TGTGCCAGCAGTTTATCGTGGCAAAACTCCTACGAGCAGTACTTC. Translation: CASSLSWQNSYEQYF. The V call is TRBV27, the J call TRBJ2-7; no firm D call. Germline CDR1 is MNHEY and CDR2 is SMNVEV (reference sequence). The CDR3 consists of 15 residues. Trimming pared 0 bases from V and 0 bases from J, leaving 9 bases between.

The chain carries TRBV19 and TRBJ2-7; D gene unclear. This CDR3 comprises 14 residues. Germline loops: CDR1 LNHDA, CDR2 SQIVND (reference sequence). V was cut by 1 base and J by 4 bases, with 11 bases left in between. The CDR3 reads CASSIAGSLYEQYF. In DNA form, the CDR3 reads TGTGCCAGTAGTATAGCGGGCAGCTTATACGAGCAGTACTTC.

The sample holds a few counts of this clone. The chain uses TRBV10-3 and TRBJ1-5; the D is unclear. The CDR3 is 13 residues long. The germline gives CDR1 ENHRY, CDR2 SYGVKD. V was pared by 6 bases and J by 4 bases, with 10 bases between. CDR3 residues: CAIREQQNQPQHF. The CDR3 DNA reads as TGTGCCATCAGGGAACAACAGAATCAGCCCCAGCATTTT.

J is TRBJ2-1 and V is TRBV27, with D hard to call. There are 14 residues in the CDR3. The germline V gene encodes CDR1 MNHEY and CDR2 SMNVEV (reference sequence). Trimming took 3 bases from V and 0 from J, leaving 6 bases between them. The chain's CDR3 is CASSLPSSYNEQFF. CDR3 DNA sequence: TGTGCCAGCAGTTTGCCTAGCTCCTACAATGAGCAGTTCTTC.

The rearrangement links TRBV9 to TRBJ1-4, with 9 positions matching TRBD1. V gave up 2 bases and J gave up 6 bases; unmatched junction bases: 8. This CDR3 is built from 16 residues. Germline V gives CDR1 SGDLS, CDR2 YYNGEE. The CDR3 here is CASSVTRGQGYEKLFF. The CDR3 bases are TGTGCCAGCAGCGTCACCAGGGGACAGGGCTATGAAAAACTGTTTTTT. The whole variable domain, remainder taken from reference TRBV9 and TRBJ1-4, is DSGVTQTPKHLITATGQRVTLRCSPRSGDLSVYWYQQSLDQGLQFLIQYYNGEERAKGNILERFSAQQFPDLHSELNLSSLELGDSALYFCASSVTRGQGYEKLFFGSGTQLSVL.

This clone was seen a handful of times. The rearrangement links TRBV19 to TRBJ1-6; D remains unclear. V lost 5 bases to trimming and J lost 5 bases, with 4 bases between them. CDR1 and CDR2 (germline): LNHDA, SQIVND (reference sequence). This CDR3 contains 12 residues. The CDR3 DNA follows: TGTGCCAGTAGTGAGGATAATTCACCCCTCCACTTT. This encodes CASSEDNSPLHF.

This clone appeared once. J is TRBJ2-3 and V is TRBV7-3; D ambiguous. The CDR3 spans 15 residues. The germline V gene has CDR1 SGHTA and CDR2 FQGTGA. Between the trimmed V and J ends, which lost 1 base and 1 base, there was a span of 9 bases. The CDR3 DNA reads TGTGCCAGCAGCTTAATGACAATCGGCACAGATACGCAGTATTTT. It codes for CASSLMTIGTDTQYF.

As DNA, the CDR3 is TGTGCCAGCAGCTCTACGGGACAGGGGTGGAATGAGCAGTTCTTC. Encoded protein: CASSSTGQGWNEQFF. The chain is built from TRBV7-6 and TRBJ2-1, with TRBD1 identical over 10 bases. Germline V CDR1 and CDR2: SGHVS, FNYEAQ. The CDR3 runs 15 residues. The V and J ends lost 4 bases and 7 bases, in that order; junction bases with no gene match: 7.

V gene TRBV10-3 combines with J gene TRBJ1-1; D may be TRBD1 (5 bases). CDR3 size: 15 residues. Trimming removed 2 bases at V and 0 bases at J, with 10 bases between. The germline V gene has CDR1 ENHRY and CDR2 SYGVKD. Here the CDR3 reads CAISEDTGMNTEAFF. DNA of the CDR3: TGTGCCATCAGTGAGGATACAGGAATGAACACTGAAGCTTTCTTT.

The V call is TRBV5-4, the J call TRBJ2-5, with a possible D match to TRBD1 (6 bases). CDR1 is SGHNT and CDR2 is YYREEE in the germline V gene (reference sequence). The CDR3 is made up of 14 amino acids. Trimming cost V 4 bases and J 7 bases, with 17 bases left between them. The CDR3 sequence is CASSGSQGVGTQYF. The CDR3 region has the DNA TGTGCCAGCAGCGGATCACAGGGAGTGGGGACCCAGTACTTC.

The CDR3 region is CASSYSSGDTEAFF. The CDR3 DNA reads as TGTGCCAGCAGTTACTCTTCGGGGGACACTGAAGCTTTCTTT. This rearrangement joins TRBV6-5 to TRBJ1-1; TRBD1 is a possible D gene (5 bases). V lost 0 bases to trimming and J lost 3 bases, with 8 bases between them. The CDR3 is 14 residues long. In germline, CDR1 is MNHEY, CDR2 SVGAGI.

J is TRBJ2-3 and V is TRBV10-1, with 9 bases lining up with TRBD1. The germline V gene encodes CDR1 WNHNN and CDR2 SYGVQD (reference sequence). V was pared by 7 bases and J by 4 bases, with 9 bases of the junction left unmatched. The CDR3 is made up of 15 amino acids. The CDR3 DNA follows: TGCGCCAGCATTGGGGGGACAGGGTTATCAGATACGCAGTATTTT. Protein sequence: CASIGGTGLSDTQYF.

The chain links TRBV15 to TRBJ2-5; D assignment may be TRBD1 or TRBD2 (5 bases each). In germline, CDR1 is LNHNV, CDR2 YYDKDF (reference sequence). V was clipped by 4 bases and J by 4 bases, with 10 bases between them. This CDR3 comprises 13 residues. The CDR3 sequence is CATSMRGAETQYF. The CDR3 DNA reads TGTGCCACCAGCATGAGGGGCGCAGAGACCCAGTACTTC. Full variable domain (outside the CDR3, taken from reference TRBV15 and TRBJ2-5): DAMVIQNPRYQVTQFGKPVTLSCSQTLNHNVMYWYQQKSSQAPKLLFHYYDKDFNNEADTPDNFQSRRPNTSFCFLDIRSPGLGDTAMYLCATSMRGAETQYFGPGTRLLVL.

The chain combines TRBV7-3 with TRBJ1-1, with no clear D. This CDR3 is built from 13 residues. CDR1 is SGHTA, CDR2 FQGTGA, per germline. The V end was cut by 2 bases, the J end by 5 bases, with 9 bases between. DNA for the CDR3: TGTGCCAGCAGCTTAGGCGGTTTTACTGAAGCTTTCTTT. Encoded protein: CASSLGGFTEAFF. The whole variable domain, remainder taken from reference TRBV7-3 and TRBJ1-1, is GAGVSQTPSNKVTEKGKYVELRCDPISGHTALYWYRQSLGQGPEFLIYFQGTGAADDSGLPNDRFFAVRPEGSVSTLKIQRTERGDSAVYLCASSLGGFTEAFFGQGTRLTVV.

CDR3 DNA sequence: TGTGCCAGCAGTTTATTGGGACAGGGAGGGGAGACCCAGTACTTC. This sequence encodes CASSLLGQGGETQYF. This sequence joins TRBV27 and TRBJ2-5, with 9 bases that match TRBD1. The germline V gene has CDR1 MNHEY and CDR2 SMNVEV (reference sequence). V gave up 1 base and J gave up 5 bases; unmatched junction bases: 5. The CDR3 is 15 residues long.

This clone was counted a few times. The chain links TRBV28 to TRBJ1-6, with D possibly matching TRBD1 (5 bases). This CDR3 has 16 amino acids. Germline CDR1 is MDHEN and CDR2 is SYDVKM. V lost 10 bases and J lost 9, with 25 bases in between. CDR3 sequence: CATLGASTGTGSPLHF. The CDR3 DNA reads as TGTGCCACCTTAGGGGCCTCTACCGGGACCGGTTCACCCCTCCACTTT.

Only a few counts were recorded for this clone. The chain is built from TRBV30 and TRBJ2-2; tentatively, D is TRBD1 or TRBD2 (5 bases each). Germline CDR1 and CDR2: GTSNPN and SVGIG (reference sequence). V lost 3 bases and J lost 6, with 14 bases in between. The CDR3 totals 14 residues. CDR3 coding DNA: TGTGCCTGGAGGGGGGTCCTAAAGTCCGGGGAGCTGTTTTTT. This sequence encodes CAWRGVLKSGELFF.

The J gene is TRBJ2-1, the V gene TRBV28, with TRBD2 identical over 8 bases. CDR1 is MDHEN, CDR2 SYDVKM, per germline. This CDR3 has 16 residues. J was trimmed by 1 base and V by 5 bases; bases with no gene match: 7. In DNA, the CDR3 is TGTGCCAGCAGTAACGGGGGGGCCGTATCCTACAATGAGCAGTTCTTC. Amino acids: CASSNGGAVSYNEQFF.

The rearrangement joins TRBV2 to TRBJ2-3; D is unclear. CDR3 length equals 13 residues. Germline V CDR1 and CDR2: SNHLY, FYNNEI. Trimming stripped 3 bases from V and 4 bases from J, with 8 bases between. The CDR3 DNA sequence: TGTGCCAGCAGTGATCTCTGGGCAGATACGCAGTATTTT. Protein: CASSDLWADTQYF. The variable domain in full, with the rest retrieved from reference TRBV2 and TRBJ2-3, is EPEVTQTPSHQVTQMGQEVILRCVPISNHLYFYWYRQILGQKVEFLVSFYNNEISEKSEIFDDQFSVERPDGSNFTLKIRSTKLEDSAMYFCASSDLWADTQYFGPGTRLTVL.

This clone is a singleton in its sample. This chain joins TRBV5-6 and TRBJ2-1; D is ambiguous. Per the germline V gene, CDR1 is SGHDT and CDR2 is YYEEEE. This CDR3 is built from 14 residues. Deletions cut 0 bases from V and 7 bases from J, with 11 bases between. The CDR3: CASSLDPPGNEQFF. Here the CDR3 DNA reads TGTGCCAGCAGCTTGGATCCACCTGGGAATGAGCAGTTCTTC.

This rearrangement joins TRBV25-1 to TRBJ1-4, with D possibly being TRBD1 (6 bases). Trimming stripped 5 bases from V and 6 bases from J, with 10 bases between. This CDR3 contains 13 residues. Germline CDR1 and CDR2: MGHDK and SYGVNS. Here the CDR3 DNA reads TGTGCCAGCAGTATGGGGGCCTATGAAAAACTGTTTTTT. Translation gives CASSMGAYEKLFF.

The chain uses TRBV5-1 and TRBJ2-2, with a possible D match to TRBD1 (5 bases). Trimming stripped 2 bases from V and 1 base from J, with 6 bases between. There are 14 residues in the CDR3. The germline gives CDR1 SGHRS, CDR2 YFSETQ. Here the CDR3 DNA reads TGCGCCAGCAGCTTACAGGTGAACACCGGGGAGCTGTTTTTT. This codes for CASSLQVNTGELFF.

J is TRBJ1-2 and V is TRBV28, with 7 bases fitting TRBD1. In germline, CDR1 is MDHEN, CDR2 SYDVKM. The junction had 11 bases not matched to a gene; V was cut back by 4 bases and J by 6 bases. The length of the CDR3 is 15 residues. The CDR3 sequence is CASSSGQVHVDGYTF. The CDR3 nucleotides read TGTGCCAGCAGTTCTGGACAGGTACATGTGGATGGCTACACCTTC.

The chain uses TRBV5-1 and TRBJ1-4, with TRBD1 matching 9 bases. CDR1 SGHRS and CDR2 YFSETQ come from the germline V gene. J lost 2 bases, V lost 1 base, and 9 bases had no gene match. The CDR3 runs to 18 residues. The CDR3 bases are TGCGCCAGCAGCTTGCCGTCGGGACAGGGAGGGACTAATGAAAAACTGTTTTTT. Its translation is CASSLPSGQGGTNEKLFF. Based on the CDR3 plus reference TRBV5-1 and TRBJ1-4, the full variable domain is KAGVTQTPRYLIKTRGQQVTLSCSPISGHRSVSWYQQTPGQGLQFLFEYFSETQRNKGNFPGRFSGRQFSNSRSEMNVSTLELGDSALYLCASSLPSGQGGTNEKLFFGSGTQLSVL.

This chain connects TRBV27 to TRBJ1-2, with 9 bases aligning to TRBD1. Trimming removed 4 bases from V and 0 bases from J; junction bases left unmatched: 9. The CDR3 spans 17 residues. Per the germline V gene, CDR1 is MNHEY and CDR2 is SMNVEV (reference sequence). CDR3 in amino acids: CASSSMTGGPANYGYTF. The CDR3 DNA follows: TGTGCCAGCAGTTCAATGACAGGGGGTCCAGCTAACTATGGCTACACCTTC.